This T cell receptor beta chain is from a study of blood T cell repertoires in COVID-19. Study background: Specimens from acute and convalescent COVID-19 originated in the United States, Italy and Spain. Nucleic acid was either cDNA or gDNA, and it came from T cells, B-cell-depleted T cells, or PBMCs.

Per the original methods: It was from reference gene primer amplification that nucleated cell counts were estimated. The assay was immunoSEQ multiplex PCR, and TCRdb's table has in-frame clones only and misses some. From that table come the V and J calls and clone size; the DNA was used to work out D and trimming. The data show roughly 120,000 clones, 90% to 95% seen once. The specimen sequenced was peripheral blood. The origin of this receptor is a man over 45 with COVID-19, enrolled during active disease.

Here the CDR3 reads CASSAPTRGTDTQYF. Written as DNA, the CDR3 is TGTGCCAGCAGCGCTCCGACTAGGGGTACAGATACGCAGTATTTT. The V call is TRBV5-4, the J call TRBJ2-3; possible D gene TRBD2, 6 bases. The V end was cut by 4 bases, the J end by 3 bases, with 15 bases between. CDR3 size: 15 residues. The germline V gene encodes CDR1 SGHNT and CDR2 YYREEE (reference sequence).